This record looks at one T cell receptor beta chain sequence and its context. Its specificity is not known. Time point meaning: blood 2 weeks post-SBRT. Treatment specified: 15 Gy SBRT to primary tumor, nephrectomy 4 weeks later. Radiation-treated patients gave blood at baseline, week 2 and week 4. The patient's renal cell carcinoma had clear cell pathology. Only in-frame clones appear in the TCRdb table, and some are missing; sequencing was by immunoSEQ multiplex PCR. Of about 130,000 clones in the sample, about 81% are singletons; the top ten hold approximately 5%. The entry originates in a study of radiation and T cells in renal cell carcinoma. Germline assignment: CDR1 SGDLS and CDR2 YYNGEE. The CDR3 totals 15 residues. V gave up 4 bases and J gave up 5 bases, with 16 bases separating them. The study, taken as a whole, reports: Without pretreatment biopsies, baseline tumor clonotype presence was undetermined. Top tumor clonotypes rose in blood 2 weeks post-radiation, then contracted.

The origin of this receptor is a man in his forties or fifties with renal cell carcinoma. Sequencing was performed on blood, taken from a patient whose treatment included radiotherapy and nephrectomy. The genes are TRBV9 and TRBJ2-1; perhaps TRBD2 as D (7 bases). In nucleotides, the CDR3 is TGTGCCAGCAGCTTATCGGGGGGCCGGAACAATGAGCAGTTCTTC. This translates into CASSLSGGRNNEQFF. Together with reference TRBV9 and TRBJ2-1, the CDR3 gives the full variable domain: DSGVTQTPKHLITATGQRVTLRCSPRSGDLSVYWYQQSLDQGLQFLIQYYNGEERAKGNILERFSAQQFPDLHSELNLSSLELGDSALYFCASSLSGGRNNEQFFGPGTRLTVL.